This TCR beta chain was profiled in a study of post-analysis software for immune sequencing data. This clonotype was detected a few times. Its antigen is currently unknown. Germline V CDR1 and CDR2: SGHTA, FQGTGA. With V trimmed by 2 bases and J by 3 bases, 8 bases remained unmatched. The CDR3 contains 17 residues. Built from TCR beta cDNA, the libraries had unique molecular identifiers in them. Via MiXCR, TCRdb re-called the PCR reads, giving one row per CDR3 protein. The sample holds 800,000 to 950,000 distinct CDR3 sequences, roughly 50% seen once. Findings and caveats of the study: Elevated frequency relative to controls characterized four or five TRBV segments in patients, TRBV5-6, TRBV5-1 and TRBV20-1 among them.

V is TRBV7-3 and J is TRBJ2-1; TRBD1 matches at 9 bases. The sequencing sample was made of blood. The source is a girl under 18 with multiple sclerosis. This chain's CDR3 is CASSLGGQGSIYNEQFF. DNA of the CDR3: TGTGCCAGCAGCTTAGGAGGACAGGGGTCGATCTACAATGAGCAGTTCTTC.